This record looks at one TCR beta chain sequence and its context. The data were taken from a study of OX40 agonist ivuxolimab in advanced cancers. Produced via immunoSEQ multiplex PCR; TCRdb's table is partial and in-frame only. The sample lists 90,000 to 120,000 clones; approximately 90% were seen once. The length of the CDR3 is 14 residues. Trimming removed 5 bases from V and 3 bases from J; junction bases left unmatched: 3. Germline V gene lookup returns CDR1 MNHEY and CDR2 SMNVEV (reference sequence). The source was CD4+ or CD8+ T cells sorted from blood, collected in a trial of the OX40 agonist ivuxolimab. The chain employs TRBV27 and TRBJ2-7; TRBD2 matches at 11 bases. The TCR was taken from an adult with an advanced solid tumor such as melanoma, head and neck, liver or kidney cancer. CDR3 in DNA: TGTGCCAGCAGTGCCACTAGCGGGAGCTACGAGCAGTACTTC. This sequence encodes CASSATSGSYEQYF.